These T cell receptor beta chains were read from a single sample in a study of tumor-infiltrating lymphocytes in localized non-small cell lung cancer. The protocol was immunoSEQ multiplex PCR, while the TCRdb copy is restricted to in-frame clones and leaves out a portion. The sample contains about 8,400 clones, approximately 80% of which appear only once. Sequenced material: lung tumor tissue. These receptors originate from a human donor with non-small cell lung cancer. Each CDR3 is given without its conserved first and last residue. Size is stated for part of the rows, as once, few or many counts, or as a class when the clone is expanded.

12 TRBJ2-3 - TRBV11-2 ASILGVFTDTQY
11 TRBJ2-3 - TRBV5-1 ASSRGQTDTQY
15 TRBJ2-3 - TRBV2 ASSDVRTGTISNTQY
14 TRBJ2-3 - TRBV7-6 ASSLGLAGGTDTQY
15 TRBJ2-1 - TRBV2 ASSGLAGGQWGNEQF
9 TRBJ2-5 - TRBV7-2 ASSLDETQY
12 TRBJ2-7 - TRBV28 ASEYGGLRREQY
13 TRBJ2-3 once TRBV7-2 ASSLWTRRGDTQY
12 TRBJ1-5 - TRBV6-5 ASSYSGPHQPQH
10 TRBJ2-7 few TRBV6-6 ASSAQGDEQY
12 TRBJ2-1 - TRBV6-5 ASSYGPRENEQF
14 TRBJ1-2 - TRBV21-1 ASSKRAGGANYGYT
15 TRBJ2-7 - TRBV13 ASSRLATSGRPYEQY
12 TRBJ1-5 - TRBV21-1 ASSKGDGQQPQH
12 TRBJ2-7 - TRBV27 ASKTRKLTYEQY
12 TRBJ1-2 few TRBV15 ATSPGQDNYGYT
11 TRBJ1-2 - TRBV29-1 SVEDPVSYGYT
13 TRBJ1-3 few TRBV10-3 AISDMAAAGNTIY
14 TRBJ1-6 once TRBV4-1 ASSPSQGGINSPLH
14 TRBJ2-1 few TRBV10-1 ASRRDTGASYNEQF
12 TRBJ2-7 - TRBV7-8 ASSPLAGGYEQY
16 TRBJ2-7 - TRBV28 ASSGQGLSGGGPYEQY
13 TRBJ1-5 - TRBV10-3 AISPQGGGDQPQH
11 TRBJ2-4 - TRBV27 ASSLMGGDIQY